This TCR beta chain is from a study of T cells in Graves' hyperthyroidism and ophthalmopathy. Study at large: Once the initial diagnosis was made, peripheral blood was obtained before any treatment.

The CDR3 spans 13 residues. CDR1 DFQATT and CDR2 SNEGSKA come from the germline V gene (reference sequence). V was cut by 8 bases and J by 8 bases, with 21 bases left in between. Clinical Activity Scores of at least 3, NOSPECS grades of at least 4 and durations under 3 months characterized ophthalmopathy patients. Used for diagnoses were clinical symptoms, serum thyroxine and TRAb, thyroid ultrasound and orbital computed tomography. Extraction of PBMCs used 7.5 to 10 ml of fresh peripheral blood. This clonotype was seen only a few times. The TCR beta CDR3 regions underwent amplification using RNA transcripts as the source. Using the HTBI primer set, a first-round RT-PCR was run on the TCR CDR3. TCRdb recomputed calls from the multiplex PCR reads with MiXCR, one row per CDR3 protein. The sample has 450,000 to 550,000 distinct CDR3 sequences, around 22% seen once.

This sequence originates from a woman aged 25 to 39 with Graves' ophthalmopathy. Sequencing was carried out using blood. The rearrangement joins TRBV20-1 to TRBJ1-2; D gene unclear. The CDR3 DNA sequence: TGCAGTTCAGAGGGAGAACGGACCGGGGGCTACACCTTC. The encoded protein is CSSEGERTGGYTF.